These T cell receptor beta chains were read from a single sample in a study of cytomegalovirus exposure and HLA in healthy donors. Repertoires were generated with immunoSEQ multiplex PCR, while TCRdb's copy carries only in-frame clones and drops some. Counted here are 200,000 or so clones, over 60% occurring once; the ten biggest clones make up roughly 2.1%. Material for sequencing was PBMCs. Receptor source: a woman aged 30 to 39 in good health and CMV-seropositive. The CDR3 runs from the conserved cysteine through the conserved F or W. D genes are given only for firm matches. Size values are once, few and many counts, or a class for expanded clones, and some rows have none.

TRBD1,TRBV29-1,few,TRBJ1-2,CSVDWQGVGYGYTF,TGCAGCGTTGATTGGCAGGGGGTCGGGTATGGCTACACCTTC
TRBD2,TRBV7-8,.,TRBJ2-7,CASSLQTSVGSEQYF,TGTGCCAGCAGCTTACAGACTAGCGTTGGATCCGAGCAGTACTTC
.,TRBV11-2,.,TRBJ1-1,CASSSGVVAGIYRTEAFF,TGTGCCAGCAGCTCCGGCGTCGTGGCAGGAATTTATCGGACTGAAGCTTTCTTT
.,TRBV28,.,TRBJ1-2,CASTPGGLNYGYTF,TGTGCCAGCACCCCGGGGGGGCTCAACTATGGCTACACCTTC
.,TRBV7-3,.,TRBJ2-7,CASSPGTHSYEQYF,TGTGCCAGCAGCCCCGGGACACACTCCTACGAGCAGTACTTC
TRBD2,TRBV4-3,.,TRBJ2-1,CASSQEPRGAYNEQFF,TGCGCCAGCAGCCAAGAGCCGCGGGGGGCGTACAATGAGCAGTTCTTC
.,TRBV2,.,TRBJ2-2,CASSESLDGPGQYTGELFF,TGTGCCAGCAGCGAGAGCCTGGATGGGCCGGGACAATACACCGGGGAGCTGTTTTTT
TRBD1,TRBV9,.,TRBJ2-7,CASSTGTGAYEQYF,TGTGCCAGCAGCACCGGGACAGGGGCCTACGAGCAGTACTTC
.,TRBV27,.,TRBJ1-1,CASSLSRNTEAFF,TGTGCCAGCAGTTTATCCAGGAACACTGAAGCTTTCTTT
TRBD1,TRBV12-5,few,TRBJ1-2,CASAIQGAYGYTF,TGTGCTAGTGCCATACAGGGGGCATATGGCTACACCTTC
TRBD1,TRBV5-4,.,TRBJ2-1,CASSLGGTVLYNEQFF,TGTGCCAGCAGCTTGGGAGGGACAGTCCTATACAATGAGCAGTTCTTC
.,TRBV18,.,TRBJ2-1,CASSPERAGGNEQFF,TGTGCCAGCTCACCAGAGAGGGCAGGTGGAAATGAGCAGTTCTTC
.,TRBV29-1,.,TRBJ2-1,CSARGDNEQFF,TGCAGCGCCCGCGGGGACAATGAGCAGTTCTTC
.,TRBV30,.,TRBJ2-6,CAWSGYGQPEAGANVLTF,TGTGCCTGGAGCGGATACGGACAGCCGGAGGCTGGGGCCAACGTCCTGACTTTC
TRBD1,TRBV18,.,TRBJ1-1,CASSADRGNTEAFF,TGTGCCAGCTCAGCGGACAGGGGTAACACTGAAGCTTTCTTT
.,TRBV7-7,.,TRBJ1-2,CASTLGGLNYGYTF,TGTGCCAGCACCCTAGGGGGTCTTAACTATGGCTACACCTTC
TRBD2,TRBV19,.,TRBJ2-4,CASSTSGGVSVQYF,TGTGCCAGTAGTACTAGCGGGGGGGTCTCCGTTCAGTACTTC
.,TRBV6-6,.,TRBJ1-3,CASKLEFSGNTIYF,TGTGCCAGCAAATTAGAATTCTCTGGAAACACCATATATTTT
TRBD2,TRBV19,.,TRBJ2-3,CASRAGGSTDTQYF,TGTGCCAGTAGGGCCGGGGGGAGCACAGATACGCAGTATTTT
.,TRBV4-3,.,TRBJ2-5,CASSQGRQGFETQYF,TGCGCCAGCAGCCAAGGGCGGCAGGGGTTCGAGACCCAGTACTTC
.,TRBV19,.,TRBJ2-7,CASSRGGPTYEQYF,TGTGCCAGTAGTAGGGGGGGCCCTACCTACGAGCAGTACTTC
.,TRBV30,.,TRBJ1-5,CAWSVGGGRGNQPQHF,TGTGCCTGGAGTGTAGGGGGGGGACGAGGCAATCAGCCCCAGCATTTT
.,TRBV28,.,TRBJ2-2,CASSLQELEHRGAVF,TGTGCCAGCAGTTTGCAGGAGCTCGAACACCGGGGAGCTGTTTTT
TRBD1,TRBV7-2,.,TRBJ1-6,CASSSFGGTGTSPLHF,TGTGCCAGCAGCTCGTTCGGCGGGACAGGAACCTCACCCCTCCACTTT
TRBD2,TRBV7-2,.,TRBJ2-2,CASSLSPSGTGELFF,TGTGCCAGCAGCTTATCCCCTAGCGGCACCGGGGAGCTGTTTTTT
TRBD2,TRBV28,.,TRBJ2-3,CASSFSRLAGGTDTQYF,TGTGCCAGCAGTTTCTCCCGACTAGCGGGAGGGACAGATACGCAGTATTTT
.,TRBV7-9,.,TRBJ1-4,CASSPRGLNEKLFF,TGTGCCAGCAGCCCGCGGGGGCTTAATGAAAAACTGTTTTTT
.,TRBV27,.,TRBJ2-7,CASSRGGAYEQYF,TGTGCCAGCAGTCGTGGGGGCGCCTACGAGCAGTACTTC
.,TRBV30,.,TRBJ2-1,CAWSVGGYEQFF,TGTGCCTGGAGTGTAGGGGGATATGAGCAGTTCTTC
TRBD2,TRBV2,few,TRBJ2-7,CASILGLVSYEQYF,TGTGCCAGCATTCTCGGACTAGTCTCCTACGAGCAGTACTTC
TRBD2,TRBV7-2,.,TRBJ2-7,CASSSKRVSGFEYF,TGTGCCAGCAGCTCCAAGCGGGTTAGCGGGTTTGAGTACTTC
.,TRBV27,.,TRBJ1-6,CASSLSMMAGESPLHF,TGTGCCAGCAGTTTATCGATGATGGCAGGGGAATCACCCCTCCACTTT
.,TRBV29-1,.,TRBJ1-4,CSVEEGGSVEKLFF,TGCAGCGTTGAAGAGGGGGGGTCCGTGGAAAAACTGTTTTTT
TRBD2,TRBV2,.,TRBJ2-7,CASSEGLAGFYEQYF,TGTGCCAGCAGTGAGGGACTAGCGGGTTTTTACGAGCAGTACTTC
.,TRBV29-1,.,TRBJ2-1,CSVARGREQFF,TGCAGCGTTGCGCGGGGCCGTGAGCAGTTCTTC
.,TRBV7-3,.,TRBJ2-2,CASGGPNTGELFF,TGTGCCAGCGGCGGGCCGAACACCGGGGAGCTGTTTTTT
TRBD1,TRBV7-6,.,TRBJ2-1,CASSPGQGLYNEQFF,TGTGCCAGCAGCCCGGGACAGGGTTTATACAATGAGCAGTTCTTC
.,TRBV7-2,.,TRBJ1-1,CASSLVGRTEAFF,TGTGCCAGCAGCTTAGTGGGGAGGACTGAAGCTTTCTTT
.,TRBV7-3,few,TRBJ1-2,CASSSDGRGFNYGYTF,TGTGCCAGCAGCTCCGACGGCCGGGGGTTCAACTATGGCTACACCTTC
TRBD1,TRBV6-5,.,TRBJ1-4,CASSPDRGEDEKLFF,TGTGCCAGCAGTCCCGACAGGGGAGAGGATGAAAAACTGTTTTTT
.,TRBV10-3,.,TRBJ2-1,CAISERQAGYNEQFF,TGTGCCATCAGTGAGCGGCAGGCGGGCTACAATGAGCAGTTCTTC
TRBD1,TRBV19,.,TRBJ2-2,CASSPRLGQGDTGELFF,TGTGCCAGTAGTCCGAGACTCGGACAGGGGGACACCGGGGAGCTGTTTTTT